Presented here are 18 T cell receptor beta chains from one specimen sequenced in a study. In TCRdb, the RT-PCR reads were re-called with MiXCR into one record per CDR3 protein. The sample holds 550,000 to 750,000 distinct CDR3 sequences, around 14% seen once. Sequencing was done on a sample of memory CD4+ T cells from blood. Every receptor here comes from a female donor in good health, serving as a healthy control.

The genes are TRBV6-6 and TRBJ2-3; D uncertain. The ends were cut back, 6 bases at V and 0 bases at J, with 10 bases in the middle. This CDR3 is built from 14 residues. Germline V gene data show CDR1 as MNHNY and CDR2 as SVGAGI (reference sequence). CDR3 sequence: CASRRKTSTDTQYF. The CDR3 nucleotides read TGTGCCAGCAGGAGGAAGACTAGCACAGATACGCAGTATTTT.

The J gene is TRBJ1-3, the V gene TRBV15; no definite D call. V was pared by 0 bases and J by 0 bases, with 9 bases between. Germline CDR1 LNHNV, CDR2 YYDKDF (reference sequence). The CDR3 is 16 amino acids. This CDR3 reads CATSRDLLSSGNTIYF. The DNA of the CDR3 is TGTGCCACCAGCAGAGATCTCCTTTCCTCTGGAAACACCATATATTTT.

This clonotype occurred many times. The gene calls are TRBV5-1 and TRBJ2-1; 8 positions agree with TRBD1. The trim removed 4 bases at V and 8 bases at J, leaving 17 bases unmatched. CDR1 SGHRS and CDR2 YFSETQ come from the germline V gene. The CDR3 loop spans 17 amino acids. Here the CDR3 reads CASSPGFVRGPYDEQFF. In nucleotides, the CDR3 is TGCGCCAGCAGCCCGGGTTTTGTCAGGGGGCCTTACGATGAGCAGTTCTTC.

The genes are TRBV7-2 and TRBJ2-3; D perhaps matches TRBD1 (6 bases). The germline V gene has CDR1 SGHTA and CDR2 FQGNSA. Deletions cut 4 bases from V and 2 bases from J, with 13 bases between. CDR3 length equals 15 residues. CDR3 in amino acids: CASSYTGQYTDTQYF. The CDR3 nucleotides read TGTGCCAGCAGCTACACCGGACAGTACACAGATACGCAGTATTTT.

The chain recombines TRBV20-1 with TRBJ1-6, with D uncertain. The V end was cut by 6 bases, the J end by 8 bases, with 17 bases between. This CDR3 has 14 amino acids. Per the germline V gene, CDR1 is DFQATT and CDR2 is SNEGSKA (reference sequence). CDR3 region: CSAPTGWVDSPLHF. CDR3 nucleotides: TGCAGTGCCCCGACGGGATGGGTAGATTCACCCCTCCACTTT.

The chain is built from TRBV10-3 and TRBJ2-5; the D is unclear. The germline CDR1 and CDR2 sequences are ENHRY and SYGVKD. The CDR3 sequence is 11 residues long. Trimming took off 1 base at V and 5 bases at J, with 2 bases between the two ends. The CDR3 region is CAISEFETQYF. Here the CDR3 DNA reads TGTGCCATCAGTGAGTTCGAGACCCAGTACTTC.

This clonotype came up a few times. The V and J genes are TRBV18 and TRBJ1-2; D gene ambiguous. The CDR3 sequence is 13 residues long. The V gene lost 3 bases and the J gene lost 4 bases, with 9 bases spanning the gap. CDR1 is KGHSH and CDR2 is LQKENI in the germline V gene. The CDR3 loop is CASSPDVLYGYTF. CDR3 DNA: TGTGCCAGCTCACCTGACGTACTCTATGGCTACACCTTC. The entire variable domain, with the rest obtained from reference TRBV18 and TRBJ1-2, is as follows: NAGVMQNPRHLVRRRGQEARLRCSPMKGHSHVYWYRQLPEEGLKFMVYLQKENIIDESGMPKERFSAEFPKEGPSILRIQQVVRGDSAAYFCASSPDVLYGYTFGSGTRLTVV.

The chain joins TRBV9 to TRBJ2-1, with 9 bases aligning to TRBD2. The V and J ends lost 3 bases and 7 bases, in that order; junction bases with no gene match: 11. This CDR3 comprises 16 residues. Germline loops: CDR1 SGDLS, CDR2 YYNGEE. The CDR3 region is CASSGGPGLAGNEQFF. The CDR3 DNA sequence: TGTGCCAGCAGCGGGGGGCCGGGACTAGCAGGGAATGAGCAGTTCTTC.

This clonotype was found many times. The J gene is TRBJ2-4, the V gene TRBV7-2, with TRBD1 as a possible D gene (5 bases). Trimming pared 4 bases from V and 11 bases from J, leaving 15 bases between. Germline CDR1 is SGHTA and CDR2 is FQGNSA. The CDR3 contains 13 residues. The CDR3 DNA reads TGTGCCAGCAGCTGGAAGCAGGGATACGTTCAGTACTTC. It translates to CASSWKQGYVQYF.

Comments on this clonotype: One junction end disagrees with the germline gene, perhaps due to a read error. CDR3 nucleotides: TGTGCCAGCAGTTTTAGGACGGGTAACACCGGGGAGCTGATTTTT. It encodes CASSFRTGNTGELIF. The chain couples TRBV12-3 or TRBV12-4 to TRBJ2-2; the D gene is possibly TRBD2 (5 bases). This CDR3 has 15 amino acids.

The chain couples TRBV5-1 to TRBJ1-3; D not certain. In germline, CDR1 is SGHRS, CDR2 YFSETQ. The CDR3 has 15 residues. The V gene lost 0 bases and the J gene lost 0 bases, with 7 bases spanning the gap. The CDR3 protein is CASSLVEGSGNTIYF. Here the CDR3 DNA reads TGCGCCAGCAGCTTGGTCGAGGGCTCTGGAAACACCATATATTTT.

This clonotype was observed a few times. The rearrangement uses TRBV5-8 and TRBJ1-4; D possibly corresponds to TRBD1 (6 bases). The CDR3 consists of 16 residues. Germline CDR1 is SGHTS and CDR2 is YDEGEE. V was clipped by 3 bases and J by 0 bases, with 12 bases between them. The CDR3 region is CASSSGQTTTNEKLFF. In nucleotides, the CDR3 is TGTGCCAGCAGCTCTGGACAGACGACAACTAATGAAAAACTGTTTTTT. Full variable domain (missing parts from reference TRBV5-8 and TRBJ1-4): EAGVTQSPTHLIKTRGQQATLRCSPISGHTSVYWYQQALGLGLQFLLWYDEGEERNRGNFPPRFSGRQFPNYSSELNVNALELEDSALYLCASSSGQTTTNEKLFFGSGTQLSVL.

This clonotype has a handful of counts. The genes are TRBV11-2 and TRBJ2-7; D may be TRBD1 (7 bases). This CDR3 spans 15 amino acids. Germline CDR1 SGHAT, CDR2 FQNNGV. V was cut by 5 bases and J by 0 bases, with 14 bases left in between. CDR3 sequence: CASSAGQLSSYEQYF. The DNA of the CDR3 is TGTGCCAGCAGCGCGGGACAGTTGAGCTCCTACGAGCAGTACTTC.

This clonotype was detected ten times or more. This sequence joins TRBV27 and TRBJ1-6; D gene ambiguous. Trimming removed 0 bases from V and 7 bases from J, with 10 bases in between. CDR1 is MNHEY and CDR2 is SMNVEV in the germline V gene (reference sequence). The length of the CDR3 is 15 residues. As DNA, the CDR3 is TGTGCCAGCAGTTTATCCCAGATTCTGAATTCACCCCTCCACTTT. This translates into CASSLSQILNSPLHF.

This chain uses TRBV18 with TRBJ2-1; D gene ambiguous. Deletions cut 0 bases from V and 6 bases from J, with 6 bases between. The V gene's germline CDR1 is KGHSH and CDR2 LQKENI. This CDR3 spans 13 amino acids. CDR3 region: CASSPPAGNEQFF. The CDR3 DNA follows: TGTGCCAGCTCACCACCGGCAGGCAATGAGCAGTTCTTC.

The CDR3 DNA sequence: TGTGCCAGCAGCTTATCGCAGGCCCTACGGGAGCTGTTTTTT. Encoded protein: CASSLSQALRELFF. The chain has TRBV7-3 and TRBJ2-2; the D is unclear. The CDR3 has 14 amino acids. CDR1 is SGHTA, CDR2 FQGTGA, per germline. V lost 2 bases, J lost 9 bases, and 13 bases lay in between. The variable domain in full, completed from reference TRBV7-3 and TRBJ2-2, reads GAGVSQTPSNKVTEKGKYVELRCDPISGHTALYWYRQSLGQGPEFLIYFQGTGAADDSGLPNDRFFAVRPEGSVSTLKIQRTERGDSAVYLCASSLSQALRELFFGEGSRLTVL.

The chain couples TRBV20-1 to TRBJ2-2; 10 bases map to TRBD2. Germline V gene lookup returns CDR1 DFQATT and CDR2 SNEGSKA (reference sequence). CDR3 size: 17 residues. Trimming removed 0 bases from V and 0 bases from J; junction bases left unmatched: 4. The chain's CDR3 is CSARDVGLASNTGELFF. DNA for the CDR3: TGCAGTGCTAGAGACGTGGGACTAGCGTCGAACACCGGGGAGCTGTTTTTT.

The CDR3 protein is CAISDSGQAYSPLHF. The CDR3 DNA reads TGTGCCATCAGTGACTCGGGGCAGGCCTATTCACCCCTCCACTTT. V and J are TRBV10-3 and TRBJ1-6; a weak D match, TRBD1 (5 bases). The V and J ends lost 3 bases and 8 bases respectively, with 14 bases between them. The CDR3 has 15 amino acids. Germline V gene sequence: CDR1 ENHRY, CDR2 SYGVKD.